The T cell receptor (beta chain) described here comes from a study of identical twins. MiXCR, applied by TCRdb to the 5' RACE reads, yields one record per CDR3 protein. The sample lists about 660,000 distinct CDR3 sequences, around 8.3% occurring once. Study-wide findings and caveats: Researchers reported weaker excess twin sharing in beta out-of-frame sequences.

This CDR3 has 14 residues. V lost 9 bases and J 0 bases, leaving 13 bases between the germline ends. CDR1 SGHRS and CDR2 YFSETQ come from the germline V gene. Only a few counts were recorded for this clonotype. As yet, its antigen is unknown. This sample was also put to use in a study of yellow fever vaccine responses in identical twins. That study reports: In identical twins, vaccine T cell responses appeared partly shared and partly individual.

Sample: PBMCs. The J gene is TRBJ2-4, the V gene TRBV5-1; no reliable D call. The clonotype was recovered from a woman younger than 30 in good health. The CDR3 bases are TGCGCCAACCGACCGACCCTAGCCAAAAACATTCAGTACTTC. Encoded protein: CANRPTLAKNIQYF. Together with reference TRBV5-1 and TRBJ2-4, the CDR3 gives the full variable domain: KAGVTQTPRYLIKTRGQQVTLSCSPISGHRSVSWYQQTPGQGLQFLFEYFSETQRNKGNFPGRFSGRQFSNSRSEMNVSTLELGDSALYLCANRPTLAKNIQYFGAGTRLSVL.